The 22 T cell receptor beta chains given below trace back to one sample, sequenced in a study of control samples from healthy donors and cancer patients. Clones were sequenced by immunoSEQ multiplex PCR, and TCRdb holds only the in-frame ones, with some missing. Its listing shows about 190,000 clones. What was sequenced was blood. These receptors came from a woman aged 25 to 39 in good health.

This chain uses TRBV27 with TRBJ2-2, with D possibly called TRBD1 or TRBD2 (5 bases each). Trimming pared 3 bases from V and 3 bases from J, leaving 8 bases between. The CDR3 runs 14 residues. Germline CDR1 reads MNHEY; CDR2 reads SMNVEV (reference sequence). In DNA form, the CDR3 reads TGTGCCAGCAGTTTTCTGGGGGACACCGGGGAGCTGTTTTTT. As protein: CASSFLGDTGELFF.

The genes are TRBV20-1 and TRBJ2-1; TRBD2 matches at 7 bases. The ends lost 3 bases at V and 5 bases at J; junction bases unmatched: 7. In germline, CDR1 is DFQATT, CDR2 SNEGSKA (reference sequence). The CDR3 contains 14 residues. CDR3 nucleotides: TGCAGTGCTAGTGGCGGGGGACCTAACAATGAGCAGTTCTTC. Its translation is CSASGGGPNNEQFF.

The chain joins TRBV19 to TRBJ1-5, with 10 bases lining up with TRBD1. The CDR3 runs 16 residues. V dropped 3 bases and J dropped 2; count of bases not matched to a gene: 4. CDR1 and CDR2 (germline): LNHDA, SQIVND (reference sequence). The CDR3 region has the DNA TGTGCCAGTAGTATCGGACAGGGGGGTCGCAATCAGCCCCAGCATTTT. Amino acid sequence: CASSIGQGGRNQPQHF. The variable domain in full, with the rest retrieved from reference TRBV19 and TRBJ1-5, is DGGITQSPKYLFRKEGQNVTLSCEQNLNHDAMYWYRQDPGQGLRLIYYSQIVNDFQKGDIAEGYSVSREKKESFPLTVTSAQKNPTAFYLCASSIGQGGRNQPQHFGDGTRLSIL.

Here the CDR3 DNA reads TGCGCCAGCAGCCTAAGCCGGAGGGGTGAAGCTTTCTTT. It is translated as CASSLSRRGEAFF. The chain couples TRBV5-1 to TRBJ1-1, with a tentative D call TRBD1 (5 bases). The CDR3 runs to 13 residues. Germline V gives CDR1 SGHRS, CDR2 YFSETQ. The V end lost 4 bases, the J end lost 7 bases, and 14 bases lay between the germline ends. Filled out from reference TRBV5-1 and TRBJ1-1, the complete variable domain reads KAGVTQTPRYLIKTRGQQVTLSCSPISGHRSVSWYQQTPGQGLQFLFEYFSETQRNKGNFPGRFSGRQFSNSRSEMNVSTLELGDSALYLCASSLSRRGEAFFGQGTRLTVV.

The chain is built from TRBV4-1 and TRBJ2-1; 15 nucleotides match TRBD2. The CDR3 runs 18 residues. J lost 1 base, V lost 4 bases, and 5 bases had no gene match. Germline V gene data show CDR1 as MGHRA and CDR2 as YSYEKL. CDR3 coding DNA: TGCGCCAGCAGCCTAGGACTAGCGGGGGGGCCGTCCTACAATGAGCAGTTCTTC. This gives the protein CASSLGLAGGPSYNEQFF.

The chain employs TRBV9 and TRBJ2-1; no clear D. The ends were cut back, 3 bases at V and 6 bases at J, with 7 bases in the middle. CDR3 size: 12 residues. Germline CDR1 is SGDLS and CDR2 is YYNGEE. The CDR3 DNA sequence: TGTGCCAGCAGCGGAACCAGCAATGAGCAGTTCTTC. Residues: CASSGTSNEQFF.

This chain links TRBV5-1 with TRBJ1-1; tentatively, D is TRBD1 (6 bases). CDR1 is SGHRS, CDR2 YFSETQ, per germline. This CDR3 has 16 amino acids. Trimming pared 0 bases from V and 1 base from J, leaving 13 bases between. CDR3: CASSLVGGAPNTEAFF. The CDR3, as DNA: TGCGCCAGCAGCTTGGTTGGGGGGGCCCCGAACACTGAAGCTTTCTTT.

The genes are TRBV7-9 and TRBJ1-2; D gene unclear. V dropped 7 bases and J dropped 6 bases, with 21 bases sitting between them. This CDR3 spans 15 amino acids. The germline V gene has CDR1 SEHNR and CDR2 FQNEAQ (reference sequence). For the CDR3, the DNA is TGTGCCAGCAACCCCCTGAGGCCTGGGTGGGATGGCTACACCTTC. It codes for CASNPLRPGWDGYTF.

CDR3: CASSETGTDGEQYF. CDR3 sequence (DNA): TGCGCCAGCAGTGAGACGGGGACCGACGGTGAGCAGTACTTC. This chain uses TRBV10-2 with TRBJ2-7, with D tentatively TRBD1 or TRBD2 (5 bases each). Trimming took off 2 bases at V and 7 bases at J, with 15 bases between the two ends. This CDR3 has 14 amino acids. Germline V gene data show CDR1 as WSHSY and CDR2 as SAAADI.

The chain is built from TRBV29-1 and TRBJ1-4; possible D gene TRBD1, 5 bases. This CDR3 comprises 14 residues. Per germline, CDR1 SQVTM and CDR2 ANQGSEA. The CDR3 sequence is CISGRDGLKGKLFF. DNA of the CDR3: TGCATCAGCGGTCGGGACGGCCTGAAAGGAAAACTGTTTTTT.

The chain has TRBV4-2 and TRBJ1-4; D gene uncertain. The CDR3 is 15 residues long. Trimming removed 1 base at V and 8 bases at J, with 14 bases between. From germline, CDR1 is LGHNA and CDR2 YNFKEQ. CDR3 protein: CASSQARTVDEKLFF. DNA of the CDR3: TGTGCCAGCAGCCAAGCCCGCACGGTAGACGAAAAACTGTTTTTT.

V gene TRBV28 combines with J gene TRBJ2-3; 10 bases map to TRBD2. V trimming: 3 bases; J trimming: 6 bases; junction bases outside the gene matches: 9. The CDR3 length is 16 residues. Germline V gene sequence: CDR1 MDHEN, CDR2 SYDVKM. CDR3: CASSLWASGGRDTQYF. CDR3 bases: TGTGCCAGCAGTTTGTGGGCTAGCGGGGGCCGGGATACGCAGTATTTT.

The chain combines TRBV28 with TRBJ1-5; maybe TRBD1 (5 bases). The V end was cut by 10 bases, the J end by 3 bases, with 10 bases between. The CDR3 runs to 12 residues. Germline CDR1 is MDHEN and CDR2 is SYDVKM. CDR3 region: CATLGTNQPQHF. The CDR3 region has the DNA TGTGCCACACTGGGGACCAATCAGCCCCAGCATTTT.

The genes are TRBV10-3 and TRBJ1-1; D is ambiguous. The CDR3 sequence is 15 residues long. Between the trimmed V and J ends, which lost 0 bases and 4 bases, there was a span of 12 bases. Germline CDR1 ENHRY, CDR2 SYGVKD. CDR3 nucleotide sequence: TGTGCCATCAGTGAGTCTGAGGAGGGCGGCACTGAAGCTTTCTTT. It specifies CAISESEEGGTEAFF.

The V gene is TRBV28, the J gene TRBJ2-1, with 10 bases lining up with TRBD2. This CDR3 comprises 16 residues. Germline V lookup: CDR1 MDHEN, CDR2 SYDVKM. The V segment lost 4 bases and the J segment 7 bases; nucleotides outside the gene matches: 10. Here the CDR3 reads CASSSSGTSAVNEQFF. The CDR3 bases are TGTGCCAGCAGTTCCTCCGGGACTAGCGCCGTTAATGAGCAGTTCTTC.

V is TRBV4-1 and J is TRBJ2-7; D gene ambiguous. The CDR3 sequence is 15 residues long. Germline V gene lookup returns CDR1 MGHRA and CDR2 YSYEKL. V was pared by 0 bases and J by 2 bases, with 11 bases between. The CDR3 loop is CASSQDPGETYEQYF. The CDR3 nucleotides read TGCGCCAGCAGCCAAGACCCAGGTGAGACCTACGAGCAGTACTTC.

The chain is built from TRBV11-2 and TRBJ1-2; unclear D gene. Germline V gene data show CDR1 as SGHAT and CDR2 as FQNNGV. The CDR3 has 13 amino acids. V shed 3 bases and J shed 2 bases, with 7 bases lying between them. The CDR3, as DNA: TGTGCCAGCAGCTTGCGCAGGAACTATGGCTACACCTTC. It specifies CASSLRRNYGYTF.

V gene TRBV11-3 combines with J gene TRBJ2-2, with no clear D. Germline CDR1 is SGHNT and CDR2 is YENEEA. The CDR3 is 14 residues long. V shed 0 bases and J shed 6 bases, with 8 bases lying between them. The CDR3 DNA is TGTGCCAGCAGCTTAGATGGAATCTCCGGGGAGCTGTTTTTT. It is translated as CASSLDGISGELFF.

V gene TRBV6-5 combines with J gene TRBJ2-3, with a tentative D call TRBD1 (6 bases). Trimming cost V 0 bases and J 0 bases, with 10 bases left between them. CDR1 MNHEY and CDR2 SVGAGI come from the germline V gene. The CDR3 runs 16 residues. DNA for the CDR3: TGTGCCAGCAGTTACTCGAAGAGGGGGAGCACAGATACGCAGTATTTT. Its protein is CASSYSKRGSTDTQYF.

Remarks on this clone: A read error may produce the germline difference seen at one junction end. The rearrangement links TRBV24-1 to TRBJ1-4; TRBD1 is a possible D gene (5 bases). Germline CDR1 KGHDR, CDR2 SFDVKD. The CDR3 consists of 10 residues. CDR3 region: CKEDSDKLFF. CDR3 DNA sequence: TGCAAAGAAGACAGTGACAAACTGTTTTTT.

The J gene is TRBJ1-2, the V gene TRBV4-1, with 7 nucleotides matching TRBD1. The junction had 9 bases not matched to a gene; V was cut back by 4 bases and J by 4 bases. The V gene's germline CDR1 is MGHRA and CDR2 YSYEKL. The CDR3 contains 15 residues. CDR3 residues: CASSLGDSASYGYTF. CDR3 coding DNA: TGCGCCAGCAGCCTAGGGGACAGCGCGAGCTATGGCTACACCTTC.

This rearrangement joins TRBV5-1 to TRBJ2-6, with 8 positions matching TRBD1. The CDR3 sequence is 16 residues long. Trimming took 6 bases from V and 4 from J; bases not matched to a gene: 9. From germline, CDR1 is SGHRS and CDR2 YFSETQ. The DNA for the CDR3 is TGCGCCAGCATGACAGGGGCCATCGCCGGGGCCAACGTCCTGACTTTC. Amino acids: CASMTGAIAGANVLTF.